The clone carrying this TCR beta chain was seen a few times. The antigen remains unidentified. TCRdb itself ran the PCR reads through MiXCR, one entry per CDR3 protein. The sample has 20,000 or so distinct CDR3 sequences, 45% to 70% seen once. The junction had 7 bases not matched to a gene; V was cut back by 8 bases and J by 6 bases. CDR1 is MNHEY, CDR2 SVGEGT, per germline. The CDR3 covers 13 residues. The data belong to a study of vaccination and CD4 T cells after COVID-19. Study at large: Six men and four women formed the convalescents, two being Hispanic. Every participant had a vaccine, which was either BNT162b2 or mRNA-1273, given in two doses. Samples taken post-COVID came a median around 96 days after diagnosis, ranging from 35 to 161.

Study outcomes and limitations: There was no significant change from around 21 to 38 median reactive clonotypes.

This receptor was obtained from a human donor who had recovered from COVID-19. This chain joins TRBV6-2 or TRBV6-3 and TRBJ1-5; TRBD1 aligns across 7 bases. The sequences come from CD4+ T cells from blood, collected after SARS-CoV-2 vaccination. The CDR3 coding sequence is TGTGCCAGCGCCCAGGGGGTGGGTCAGCCCCAGCATTTT. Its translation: CASAQGVGQPQHF.